This TCR beta chain was sequenced in a study of blood T cells in healthy people across ages. Next came a second PCR, run for roughly 6 to 11 cycles, which used a sample-barcoded 5' primer along with a J-beta primer mix. TCRdb used MiXCR to reprocess the 5' RACE reads, holding one entry per CDR3 protein. Of 1 million or so distinct CDR3 sequences listed, 25% are singletons. CDR3 length equals 16 residues. Another study also made use of these data, one on T cells of mothers and their children. That publication notes: Relative to unrelated pairs, biologically related mother-child dyads exhibited marginally greater, non-significant overlap.

This chain links TRBV12-3 or TRBV12-4 with TRBJ2-5, with 7 nucleotides matching TRBD2. TRBJ2-7 matches the DNA end more closely, so the J call is doubtful. This TCR was recovered from a girl aged 2 to 10 in good health. Material: blood. The CDR3 DNA is TGTGCCAGCAGTTTGTCCCGAGGGAGGGACCGCTACGAGCAGTACTTC. As protein: CASSLSRGRDRYEQYF.